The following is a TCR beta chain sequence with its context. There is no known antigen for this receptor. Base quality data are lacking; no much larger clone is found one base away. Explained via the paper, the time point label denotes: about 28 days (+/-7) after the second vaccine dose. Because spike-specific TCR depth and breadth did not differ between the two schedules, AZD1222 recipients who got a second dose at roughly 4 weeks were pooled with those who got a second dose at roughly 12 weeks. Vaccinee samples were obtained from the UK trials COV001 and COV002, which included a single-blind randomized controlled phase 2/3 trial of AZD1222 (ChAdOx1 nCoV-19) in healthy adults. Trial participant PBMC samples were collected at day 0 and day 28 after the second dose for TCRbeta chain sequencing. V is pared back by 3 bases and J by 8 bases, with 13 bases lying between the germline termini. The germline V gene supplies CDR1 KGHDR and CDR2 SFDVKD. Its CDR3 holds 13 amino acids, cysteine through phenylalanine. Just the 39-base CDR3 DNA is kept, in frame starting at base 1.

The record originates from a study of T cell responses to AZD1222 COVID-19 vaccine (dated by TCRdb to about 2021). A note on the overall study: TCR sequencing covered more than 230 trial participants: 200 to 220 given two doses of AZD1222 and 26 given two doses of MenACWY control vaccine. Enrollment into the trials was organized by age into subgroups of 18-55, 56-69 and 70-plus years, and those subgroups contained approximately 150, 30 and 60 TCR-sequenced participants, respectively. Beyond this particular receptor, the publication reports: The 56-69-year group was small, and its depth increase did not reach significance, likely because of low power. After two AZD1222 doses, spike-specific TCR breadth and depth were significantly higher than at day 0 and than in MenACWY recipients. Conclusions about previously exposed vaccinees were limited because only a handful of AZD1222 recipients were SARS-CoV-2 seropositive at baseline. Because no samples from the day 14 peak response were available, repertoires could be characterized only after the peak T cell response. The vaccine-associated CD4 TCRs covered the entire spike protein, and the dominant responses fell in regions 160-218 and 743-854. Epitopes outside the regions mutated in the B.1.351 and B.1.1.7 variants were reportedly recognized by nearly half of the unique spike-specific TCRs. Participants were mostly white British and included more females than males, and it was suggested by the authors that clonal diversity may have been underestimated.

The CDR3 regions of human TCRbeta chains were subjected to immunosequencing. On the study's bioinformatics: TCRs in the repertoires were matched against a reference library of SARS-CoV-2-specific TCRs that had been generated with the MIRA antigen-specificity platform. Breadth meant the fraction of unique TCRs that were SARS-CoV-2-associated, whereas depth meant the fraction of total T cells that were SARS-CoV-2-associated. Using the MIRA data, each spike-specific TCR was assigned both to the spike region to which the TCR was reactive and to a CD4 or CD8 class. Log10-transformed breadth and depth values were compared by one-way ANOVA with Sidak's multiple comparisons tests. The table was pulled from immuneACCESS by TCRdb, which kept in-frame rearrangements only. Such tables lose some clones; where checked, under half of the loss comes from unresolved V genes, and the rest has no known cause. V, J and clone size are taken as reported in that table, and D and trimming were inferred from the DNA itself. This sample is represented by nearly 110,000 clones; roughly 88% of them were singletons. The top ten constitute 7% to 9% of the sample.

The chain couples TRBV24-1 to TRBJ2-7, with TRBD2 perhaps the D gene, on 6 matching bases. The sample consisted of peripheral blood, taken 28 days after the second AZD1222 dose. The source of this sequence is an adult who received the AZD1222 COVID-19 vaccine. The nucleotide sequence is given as TGTGCCACCAGTGATCGTAGACTAGACAAGCAGTACTTC. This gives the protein CATSDRRLDKQYF.